There are a few counts of the clone carrying this TCR beta chain. Its cognate antigen is unknown. These data originate in a study of PD-1 blockade in mismatch repair-deficient tumors. Study results and caveats: Rapid post-treatment expansion, then contraction, generally preceding radiologic response, marked tumor-resident clones.

PCR or immunohistochemistry showed mismatch repair deficiency in every enrolled patient. The CDR3 length is 14 residues. With 0 bases clipped from V and 5 bases from J, the junction kept 1 base outside the gene matches. Germline V gene lookup returns CDR1 SGHKS and CDR2 YYEKEE (reference sequence). Sequenced by immunoSEQ multiplex PCR; TCRdb stores in-frame clones only, minus some. There are roughly 120,000 clones in the sample; 88% occur only once, and 12% lies in the top ten. The sample here was peripheral blood, taken approximately 72 weeks after starting pembrolizumab. This TCR was recovered from an adult with mismatch repair-deficient cancer. The genes are TRBV5-5 and TRBJ1-2, with 10 bases that match TRBD1. This CDR3 reads CASSLGQGAYGYTF. The CDR3 nucleotides are TGTGCCAGCAGCTTGGGACAGGGGGCGTATGGCTACACCTTC.